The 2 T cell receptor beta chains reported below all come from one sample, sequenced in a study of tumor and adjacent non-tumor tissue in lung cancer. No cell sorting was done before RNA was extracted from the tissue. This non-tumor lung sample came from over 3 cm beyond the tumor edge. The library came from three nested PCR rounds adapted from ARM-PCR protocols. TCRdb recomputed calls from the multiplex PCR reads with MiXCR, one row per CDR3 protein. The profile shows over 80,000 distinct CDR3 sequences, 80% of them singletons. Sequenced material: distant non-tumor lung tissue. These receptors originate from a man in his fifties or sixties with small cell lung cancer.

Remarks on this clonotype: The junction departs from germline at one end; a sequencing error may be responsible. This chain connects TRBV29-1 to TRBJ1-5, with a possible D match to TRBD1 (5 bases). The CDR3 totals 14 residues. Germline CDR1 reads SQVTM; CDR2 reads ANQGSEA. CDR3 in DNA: TGCAGAGTTGTAGAACAGGTGATGAGTCAGCCCCAGCATTTT. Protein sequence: CRVVEQVMSQPQHF.

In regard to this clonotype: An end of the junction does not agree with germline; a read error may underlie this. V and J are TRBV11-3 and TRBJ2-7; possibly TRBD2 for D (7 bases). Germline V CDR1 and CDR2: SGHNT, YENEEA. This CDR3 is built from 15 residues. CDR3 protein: CVSSTNGGPSYEQYF. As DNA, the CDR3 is TGTGTCAGCAGCACAAACGGGGGGCCGTCCTACGAGCAGTACTTC.